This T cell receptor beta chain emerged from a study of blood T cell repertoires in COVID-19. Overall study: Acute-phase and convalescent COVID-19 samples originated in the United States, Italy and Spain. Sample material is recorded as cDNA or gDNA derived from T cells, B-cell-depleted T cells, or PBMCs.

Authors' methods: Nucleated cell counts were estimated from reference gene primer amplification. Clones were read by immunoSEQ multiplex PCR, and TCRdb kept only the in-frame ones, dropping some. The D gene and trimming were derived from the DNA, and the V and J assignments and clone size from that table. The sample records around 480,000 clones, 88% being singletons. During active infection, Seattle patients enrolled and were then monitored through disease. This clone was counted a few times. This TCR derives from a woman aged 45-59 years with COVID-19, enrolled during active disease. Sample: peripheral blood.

CDR3 in amino acids: CASSQELNSNSPLHF. In nucleotides, the CDR3 is TGTGCCAGCAGCCAAGAACTGAACAGCAATTCACCCCTCCACTTT. The J gene is TRBJ1-6, the V gene TRBV4-2; D is unresolved. This CDR3 spans 15 amino acids. V lost 0 bases, J lost 7 bases, and 10 bases lay in between. Germline CDR1 LGHNA, CDR2 YNFKEQ.